Each of the 3 T cell receptor beta chains below was sequenced from the same sample in a study of somatic mutations in cytotoxic T cells in rheumatoid arthritis. This table comes from immunoSEQ multiplex PCR, and its TCRdb copy is limited to in-frame clones, with some not included. The sample holds 30,000 to 45,000 clones; under 90% are singletons and the top ten take more than 2.5%. The source material was CD8+ T cells sorted from blood. These receptors were taken from a middle-aged man in good health.

The chain joins TRBV2 to TRBJ1-2; no firm D call. V was trimmed by 6 bases and J by 8 bases, leaving 7 bases between them. The CDR3 sequence is 10 residues long. The germline CDR1 and CDR2 sequences are SNHLY and FYNNEI. The DNA of the CDR3 is TGTGCCAGCAGCGCACCGGGCTACACCTTC. Amino acid sequence: CASSAPGYTF.

The chain couples TRBV7-9 to TRBJ2-3, with unresolved D. CDR1 SEHNR and CDR2 FQNEAQ come from the germline V gene (reference sequence). The V and J ends lost 0 bases and 4 bases respectively, with 8 bases between them. The CDR3 runs to 14 residues. CDR3: CASSLAVSPDTQYF. CDR3 DNA: TGTGCCAGCAGCTTAGCGGTCTCCCCAGATACGCAGTATTTT.

The chain links TRBV28 to TRBJ2-3; TRBD2 matches 9 bases. CDR3 length: 14 residues. Germline V gives CDR1 MDHEN, CDR2 SYDVKM. The V segment lost 6 bases and the J segment 4 bases; nucleotides outside the gene matches: 5. DNA for the CDR3: TGTGCCAGCAGGGAGCGGGGGGTCCCAGATACGCAGTATTTT. Its protein is CASRERGVPDTQYF.